This T cell receptor (beta chain) was documented in a study of T cells in localized non-small cell lung cancer. This clone was observed a single time. Data came from immunoSEQ multiplex PCR; TCRdb stores just in-frame clones and leaves some out. The sample lists approximately 41,000 clones, 88% occurring once. This CDR3 is built from 14 residues. The clonotype was recovered from an older female donor with stage I squamous cell lung carcinoma. The chain uses TRBV12-1 and TRBJ1-2. TRBV12-1 is deemed a pseudogene. This specimen was peripheral blood, taken before any cancer treatment. CDR3 amino acids: CASSYIGQNYGYTF. Here the CDR3 DNA reads TGTGCCAGCAGCTACATAGGGCAGAACTATGGCTACACCTTC.